Reported below is one TCR beta chain. It has no known antigen specificity. Per-nucleotide qualities are absent, and no much larger clonotype sits a single base away. This entry is derived from a study of T cell responses to AZD1222 COVID-19 vaccine (dated by TCRdb to about 2021). Concerning the study at large: A total of about 230 trial participants underwent TCR sequencing, of whom 200 to 220 received two doses of AZD1222 and about 25 received two doses of the MenACWY control vaccine. Trial participants were enrolled into age subgroups of 18-55, 56-69 and 70-plus years, which contained 148, 28 and 57 TCR-sequenced participants, respectively.

The sample's time point, from its label and the paper: about 28 days (+/-7) after the second vaccine dose. AZD1222 recipients given second doses at about 4 weeks or at about 12 weeks were pooled, since spike-specific TCR depth and breadth were not found to differ between the two schedules. Vaccinee samples came from UK trials COV001 and COV002, including a single-blind randomized controlled phase 2/3 trial of AZD1222 (ChAdOx1 nCoV-19) in healthy adults. For TCRbeta chain sequencing, PBMC samples were collected from trial participants at day 0 and at day 28 after the second dose. Study-wide conclusions, independent of this receptor: The 56-69-year group was small, and its depth increase did not reach significance, likely because of low power. No day 14 peak-response samples were available, so repertoires were characterized only after the peak T cell response. Conclusions about previously exposed vaccinees are limited because only a handful of AZD1222 recipients were SARS-CoV-2 seropositive at baseline. CD4 TCRs associated with the vaccine covered the entire spike protein, and the dominant responses were in regions 160-218 and 743-854. After two AZD1222 doses, both the breadth and the depth of spike-specific TCRs were significantly higher than at day 0 and than in MenACWY recipients. Nearly half of unique spike-specific TCRs reportedly recognized epitopes outside regions mutated in the B.1.351 and B.1.1.7 variants. Most participants were white British and females outnumbered males, and the authors suggested that clonal diversity may have been underestimated.

The CDR3 regions of human TCRbeta chains were analyzed by immunosequencing. As for how the authors treated the data: TCRs in the repertoires were compared against a reference library of SARS-CoV-2-specific TCRs that had been generated with the MIRA antigen-specificity platform. Breadth was defined as the fraction of unique TCRs that were SARS-CoV-2-associated, and depth was defined as the fraction of total T cells that were SARS-CoV-2-associated. Each spike-specific TCR was assigned to its reactive spike region and to a CD4 or CD8 class using the MIRA data. Log10-transformed breadth and depth values were compared by one-way ANOVA with Sidak's multiple comparisons tests. TCRdb's version of the immuneACCESS table is confined to in-frame rearrangements and falls short of the full clone set. An unresolved V gene accounts for under half of the shortfall where checked; the remainder is of unknown origin. For V, J and clone size, that table is used; D and trimming come from the DNA. Across this sample there are over 15,000 clones, with 80% to 90% seen only once. Approximately 22% of the sample rests with the top ten.

The CDR3 starts with the cysteine, ends with the phenylalanine, and has 16 residues. Only the CDR3 region is kept as DNA, spanning 48 bases read in frame from base 1. V gives up 2 bases and J gives up 1 base, and the segment between their germline ends measures 12 bases. CDR1 and CDR2 were assigned from the germline V gene as LGHNA and YSLEER. The chain links TRBV4-3 with TRBJ1-5; the D gene is possibly TRBD1, with 6 bases matching. The material sequenced was peripheral blood, taken 28 days after the second AZD1222 dose. The source is an adult who received the AZD1222 COVID-19 vaccine. The sequenced DNA is TGCGCCAGCAGCCAAAAAGGGGGGGCGAGCAATCAGCCCCAGCATTTT. This translates into CASSQKGGASNQPQHF.